Shown below are 8 T cell receptor beta chains from a single sample sequenced in a study of follicular helper T cells after annual influenza vaccination. Profiled with immunoSEQ multiplex PCR; TCRdb holds only in-frame clones, not every one. The data hold approximately 25,000 clones, with roughly 80% observed a single time. Time point reported: 2014-2015 season, pre-vaccination. The input for sequencing was CXCR5+ CD38- circulating T follicular helper cells from blood, taken on the day of influenza vaccination. The subset was: circulating Tfh, non-naive CD4+CXCR5+PD-1+ (ICOS+CD38+ or ICOS-CD38-). The receptors derive from an adult who received the influenza vaccine.

The rearrangement links TRBV5-8 to TRBJ1-1; TRBD1 is a possible D gene (5 bases). CDR3 length equals 13 residues. Germline-derived CDR1 and CDR2 are SGHTS and YDEGEE. The ends were cut back, 4 bases at V and 6 bases at J, with 13 bases in the middle. The CDR3 reads CASSPRWGAEAFF. DNA for the CDR3: TGTGCCAGCAGCCCGCGGTGGGGGGCTGAAGCTTTCTTT.

The CDR3 DNA is TGTGCCAGCAGTGGTGTAGGAGGCAATCAGCCCCAGCATTTT. Its protein product is CASSGVGGNQPQHF. The chain couples TRBV28 to TRBJ1-5; D not certain. The CDR3 loop spans 14 amino acids. V lost 5 bases to trimming and J lost 2 bases, with 10 bases between them. Germline-derived CDR1 and CDR2 are MDHEN and SYDVKM.

The CDR3 DNA reads as TGTGCCAGCAGTGGGACTAGCGGGAGGGCCGACATTCAGTACTTC. It specifies CASSGTSGRADIQYF. The rearrangement links TRBV28 to TRBJ2-4; 16 nucleotides match TRBD2. CDR1 and CDR2 (germline): MDHEN, SYDVKM. The CDR3 consists of 15 residues. Trimming cost V 5 bases and J 8 bases; bases outside gene matches: 3.

The chain has TRBV6-4 and TRBJ2-3, with TRBD2 matching 8 bases. CDR1 is MRHNA and CDR2 is SNTAGT in the germline V gene. V was clipped by 5 bases and J by 8 bases; unmatched bases: 12. CDR3 size: 15 residues. CDR3 bases: TGTGCCAGCAGTCGGAGCGGGGGCGACGAAGGTACGCAGTATTTT. This sequence encodes CASSRSGGDEGTQYF.

The genes are TRBV27 and TRBJ2-5, with D possibly being TRBD2 (5 bases). V shed 2 bases and J shed 2 bases, with 12 bases lying between them. Germline CDR1 and CDR2: MNHEY and SMNVEV (reference sequence). CDR3 length: 15 amino acids. CDR3 bases: TGTGCCAGCAGTTTAGTCCGGGGTGATCAAGAGACCCAGTACTTC. Translation: CASSLVRGDQETQYF.

This chain uses TRBV7-2 with TRBJ2-7; the match to TRBD2 covers 7 bases. Trimming removed 5 bases from V and 9 bases from J; junction bases left unmatched: 4. CDR1 SGHTA and CDR2 FQGNSA come from the germline V gene. This CDR3 has 11 residues. In DNA form, the CDR3 reads TGTGCCAGCAGCGACCAGCGGGGGCAGTACTTC. It is translated as CASSDQRGQYF.

The V call is TRBV9, the J call TRBJ2-5, with 13 bases that match TRBD2. J lost 7 bases, V lost 0 bases, and 9 bases had no gene match. This CDR3 has 17 residues. CDR1 is SGDLS, CDR2 YYNGEE, per germline. CDR3 DNA: TGTGCCAGCAGCGTAGGACTAGCGGGGGGCCGGGGGTCGACCCAGTACTTC. Encoded protein: CASSVGLAGGRGSTQYF.

V and J are TRBV11-2 and TRBJ1-2, with 9 bases matching TRBD1. CDR1 is SGHAT and CDR2 is FQNNGV in the germline V gene. The CDR3 contains 15 residues. Trimming at V came to 5 bases and at J to 7 bases, leaving 11 bases not matched to a gene. CDR3 DNA: TGTGCCAGCAGCCCTCGGACAGGGGAGATCGGTGGCTACACCTTC. Amino acids: CASSPRTGEIGGYTF.